This entry describes one TCR beta chain. Participants were aged 18 to 89 years, lived in 24 US areas, and enrolled virtually. This sample stems from a study of blood T cell repertoires in COVID-19. Overall study context: From the United States, Italy and Spain came samples of acute and convalescent COVID-19.

Repertoires were generated with immunoSEQ multiplex PCR, while TCRdb's copy carries only in-frame clones and drops some. The sample lists hundreds of thousands of clones; more than 70% were seen once. In germline, CDR1 is SGHRS, CDR2 YFSETQ. The V segment lost 3 bases and the J segment 5 bases; nucleotides outside the gene matches: 6. The CDR3 is 15 amino acids. The chain employs TRBV5-1 and TRBJ1-4, with 8 bases lining up with TRBD1. Input material: PBMCs or T cells enriched from blood (not recorded which). This clonotype was sampled from a woman aged 40-49 years with acute COVID-19. The CDR3 here is CASSWAGGLNEKLFF. CDR3 DNA: TGCGCCAGCAGCTGGGCAGGGGGCTTAAATGAAAAACTGTTTTTT.